The clone carrying this T cell receptor (beta chain) came up a few times. The CDR3 covers 16 residues. The germline CDR1 and CDR2 sequences are LGHNA and YNFKEQ. V was pared by 1 base and J by 0 bases, with 13 bases between. The entry originates in a study of blood T cell repertoires in COVID-19. Recruitment covered fewer than 25 US areas and drew participants whose ages spanned about 18 to 95 years. No more than 2 weeks before study entry, exposed participants had met a case of COVID-19. Original methodology: From reference gene primer amplification, estimates of nucleated cell counts were derived. This table comes from immunoSEQ multiplex PCR, and its TCRdb copy is limited to in-frame clones, with some not included. That table gives V, J and clone size, and the DNA gave D and trimming. The table lists 430,000 or so clones, about 88% of them singletons.

This TCR was sampled from a woman younger than 30 who had been exposed to COVID-19. The sequencing input was PBMCs or T cells enriched from blood (not recorded which). The chain couples TRBV4-2 to TRBJ2-7; D perhaps matches TRBD2 (6 bases). The CDR3 protein is CASSQVTGTGSYEQYF. CDR3 nucleotides: TGTGCCAGCAGCCAAGTCACCGGGACTGGCTCCTACGAGCAGTACTTC.